This T cell receptor beta chain was captured by sequencing in a study of cytotoxic CD8 clonotypes in ibrutinib-treated CLL. General study findings and limits: Patients showed higher baseline clonality than age-matched healthy donors, and it tracked circulating CD8+ T-cell counts. Among the clonotypes, public ones were uncommon and contracted or held stable on treatment.

In the case of this clone: The antigen remains undetermined.

Data came from immunoSEQ multiplex PCR; TCRdb stores just in-frame clones and leaves some out. The sample has 110,000 to 150,000 clones, approximately 80% seen once. CDR1 and CDR2 (germline): SGHTA, FQGNSA. The CDR3 spans 15 residues. The J segment lost 2 bases and the V segment lost 5 bases, leaving 4 bases of the junction unmatched. Material: PBMCs, obtained after 12 months of ibrutinib treatment. The chain carries TRBV7-2 and TRBJ2-7, with TRBD2 identical over 12 bases. This receptor was identified in a human donor with chronic lymphocytic leukemia. The CDR3 sequence is CASSVLAGGTYEQYF. The DNA for the CDR3 is TGTGCCAGCAGCGTACTAGCGGGAGGAACCTACGAGCAGTACTTC.